This TCR beta chain is from a study of blood T cell repertoires in COVID-19. Study details: T cells, B-cell-depleted T cells, or PBMCs supplied cDNA or gDNA.

Repertoires were generated with immunoSEQ multiplex PCR, while TCRdb's copy carries only in-frame clones and drops some. The repertoire holds 340,000 or so clones, with about nine tenths as singletons. V was shortened by 3 bases and J by 6 bases, with 11 bases between the two germline ends. Germline V gives CDR1 MNHEY, CDR2 SMNVEV (reference sequence). The CDR3 is made up of 14 amino acids. Source material: peripheral blood. The rearrangement uses TRBV27 and TRBJ2-2, with D possibly being TRBD2 (6 bases). The origin of this receptor is a middle-aged man with active or convalescent COVID-19. Here the CDR3 DNA reads TGTGCCAGCAGTTTCTTCGGGACTTCCGGGGAGCTGTTTTTT. Protein: CASSFFGTSGELFF.